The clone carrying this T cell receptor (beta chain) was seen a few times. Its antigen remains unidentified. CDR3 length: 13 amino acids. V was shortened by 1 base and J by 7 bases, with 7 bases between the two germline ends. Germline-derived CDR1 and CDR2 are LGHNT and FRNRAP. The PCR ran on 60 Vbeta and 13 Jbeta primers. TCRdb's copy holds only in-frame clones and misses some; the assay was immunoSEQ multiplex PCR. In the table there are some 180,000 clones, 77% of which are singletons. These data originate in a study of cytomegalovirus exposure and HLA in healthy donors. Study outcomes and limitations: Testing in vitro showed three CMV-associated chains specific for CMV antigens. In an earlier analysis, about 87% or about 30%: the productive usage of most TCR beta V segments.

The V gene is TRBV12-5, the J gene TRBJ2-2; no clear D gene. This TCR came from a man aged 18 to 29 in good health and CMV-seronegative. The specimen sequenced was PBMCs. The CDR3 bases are TGTGCTAGTGGTTTGGGTGCGGACGGGGAGCTGTTTTTT. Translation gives CASGLGADGELFF.